The present T cell receptor (beta chain) was sequenced within a study of T-cell reconstitution after alpha-beta-depleted transplantation in children. Whole-study results and caveats: By about two months after transplant, alpha-beta T cells reportedly arose from several hundred graft clones that had expanded. Most T-cell counts and diversity one year after the transplant came from T cells that were newly produced. Certain patients had high TCRbeta diversity at day 60, and it came from recipient T cells and thymic progenitors that survived.

Construction of the TCRbeta library involved unique molecular identifiers. TCRdb processed the PCR reads anew with MiXCR; each CDR3 protein has one entry. The sample consists of approximately 230,000 distinct CDR3 sequences, under 30% of them appearing once. This clonotype came up many times. The antigen remains undetermined. The CDR3 covers 14 residues. Germline CDR1 reads SGHVS; CDR2 reads FNYEAQ. V shed 5 bases and J shed 3 bases, with 14 bases lying between them. This sample comprised PBMCs, obtained before TCRalphabeta/CD19-depleted stem cell transplant. The sequence was collected from a girl aged 2 to 9 with Fanconi anemia, due to receive a stem cell transplant. This sequence joins TRBV7-6 and TRBJ2-7; no clear D gene. The DNA for the CDR3 is TGTGCCAGCAGCAGGAAGACGGAAGACTACGAGCAGTACTTC. Its translation is CASSRKTEDYEQYF.